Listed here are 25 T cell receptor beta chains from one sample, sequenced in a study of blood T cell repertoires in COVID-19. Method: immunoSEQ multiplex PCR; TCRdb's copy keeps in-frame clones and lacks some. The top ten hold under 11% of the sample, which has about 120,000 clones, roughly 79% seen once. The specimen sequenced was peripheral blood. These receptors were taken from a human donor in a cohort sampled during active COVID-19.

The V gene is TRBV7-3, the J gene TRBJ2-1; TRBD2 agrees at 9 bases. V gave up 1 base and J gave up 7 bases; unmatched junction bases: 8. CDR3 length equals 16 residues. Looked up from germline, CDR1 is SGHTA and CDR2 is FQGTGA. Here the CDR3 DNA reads TGTGCCAGCAGCTTAATGGCACTAGCGGGCACTAATGAGCAGTTCTTC. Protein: CASSLMALAGTNEQFF.

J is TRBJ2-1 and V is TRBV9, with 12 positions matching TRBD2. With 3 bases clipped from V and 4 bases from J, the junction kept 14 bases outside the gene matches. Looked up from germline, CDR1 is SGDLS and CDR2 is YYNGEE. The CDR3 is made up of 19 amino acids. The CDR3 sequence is CASSAPAASGRGAYNEQFF. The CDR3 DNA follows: TGTGCCAGCAGCGCTCCAGCGGCTAGCGGGAGGGGGGCTTACAATGAGCAGTTCTTC.

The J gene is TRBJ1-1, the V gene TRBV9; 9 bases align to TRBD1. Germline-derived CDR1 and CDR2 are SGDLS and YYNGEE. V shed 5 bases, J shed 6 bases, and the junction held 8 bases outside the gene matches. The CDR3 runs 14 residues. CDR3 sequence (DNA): TGTGCCAGCAGTGAAGGGACAGGGATTTCTGAAGCTTTCTTT. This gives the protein CASSEGTGISEAFF. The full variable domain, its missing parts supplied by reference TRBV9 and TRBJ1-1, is DSGVTQTPKHLITATGQRVTLRCSPRSGDLSVYWYQQSLDQGLQFLIQYYNGEERAKGNILERFSAQQFPDLHSELNLSSLELGDSALYFCASSEGTGISEAFFGQGTRLTVV.

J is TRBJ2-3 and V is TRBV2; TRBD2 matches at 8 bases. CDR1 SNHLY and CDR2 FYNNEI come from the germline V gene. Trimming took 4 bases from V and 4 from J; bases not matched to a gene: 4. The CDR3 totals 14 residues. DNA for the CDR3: TGTGCCAGCAGTGGTCGGGGGGGCGCAGATACGCAGTATTTT. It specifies CASSGRGGADTQYF. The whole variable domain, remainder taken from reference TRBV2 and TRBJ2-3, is EPEVTQTPSHQVTQMGQEVILRCVPISNHLYFYWYRQILGQKVEFLVSFYNNEISEKSEIFDDQFSVERPDGSNFTLKIRSTKLEDSAMYFCASSGRGGADTQYFGPGTRLTVL.

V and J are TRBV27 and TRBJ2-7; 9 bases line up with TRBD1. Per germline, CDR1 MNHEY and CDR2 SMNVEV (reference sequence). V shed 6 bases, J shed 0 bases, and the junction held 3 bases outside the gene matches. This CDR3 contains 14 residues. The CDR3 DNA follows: TGTGCCAGCAGATTGACAGGGGGCTCCTACGAGCAGTACTTC. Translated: CASRLTGGSYEQYF.

In DNA, the CDR3 is TGCGCCAGCAGTCGAACAGGAGACCACACCGGGGAGCTGTTTTTT. It encodes CASSRTGDHTGELFF. The chain uses TRBV5-1 and TRBJ2-2, with a possible D match to TRBD1 (5 bases). Germline-derived CDR1 and CDR2 are SGHRS and YFSETQ. The CDR3 sequence is 15 residues long. V shed 5 bases and J shed 3 bases, with 14 bases lying between them.

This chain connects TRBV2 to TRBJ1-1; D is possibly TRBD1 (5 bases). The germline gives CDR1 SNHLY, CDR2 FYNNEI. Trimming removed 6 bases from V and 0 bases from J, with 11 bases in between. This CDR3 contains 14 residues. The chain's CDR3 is CASRVTGLNTEAFF. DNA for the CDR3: TGTGCCAGCAGAGTAACAGGATTGAACACTGAAGCTTTCTTT.

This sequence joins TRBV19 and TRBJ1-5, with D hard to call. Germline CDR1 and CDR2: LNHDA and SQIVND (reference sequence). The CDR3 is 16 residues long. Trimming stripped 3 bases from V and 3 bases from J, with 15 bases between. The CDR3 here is CASSILTRGNNQPQHF. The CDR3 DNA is TGTGCCAGTAGTATTTTAACTCGAGGGAACAATCAGCCCCAGCATTTT. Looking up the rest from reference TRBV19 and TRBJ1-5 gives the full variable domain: DGGITQSPKYLFRKEGQNVTLSCEQNLNHDAMYWYRQDPGQGLRLIYYSQIVNDFQKGDIAEGYSVSREKKESFPLTVTSAQKNPTAFYLCASSILTRGNNQPQHFGDGTRLSIL.

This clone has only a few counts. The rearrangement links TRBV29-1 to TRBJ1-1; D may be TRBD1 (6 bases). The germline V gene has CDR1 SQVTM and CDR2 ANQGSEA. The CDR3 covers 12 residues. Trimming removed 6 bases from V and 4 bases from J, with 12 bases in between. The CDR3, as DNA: TGCAGCGTCTACAGGGAAGGCACTGAAGCTTTCTTT. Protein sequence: CSVYREGTEAFF.

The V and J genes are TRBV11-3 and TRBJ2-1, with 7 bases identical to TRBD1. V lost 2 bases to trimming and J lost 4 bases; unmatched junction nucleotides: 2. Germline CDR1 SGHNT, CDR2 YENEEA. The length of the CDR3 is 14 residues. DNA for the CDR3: TGTGCCAGCAGCTTAAGGGGACAGTACAATGAGCAGTTCTTC. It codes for CASSLRGQYNEQFF.

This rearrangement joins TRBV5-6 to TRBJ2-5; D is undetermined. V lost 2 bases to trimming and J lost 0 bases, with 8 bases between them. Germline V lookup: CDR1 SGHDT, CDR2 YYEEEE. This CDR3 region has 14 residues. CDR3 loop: CASSLAQNQETQYF. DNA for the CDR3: TGTGCCAGCAGCTTAGCCCAAAACCAAGAGACCCAGTACTTC.

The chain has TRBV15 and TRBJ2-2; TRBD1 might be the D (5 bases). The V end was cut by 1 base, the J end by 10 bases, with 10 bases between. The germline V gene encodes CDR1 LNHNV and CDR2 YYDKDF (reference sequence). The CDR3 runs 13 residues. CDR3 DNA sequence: TGTGCCACCAGCAGAGGGGGCCTAGTGGAGCTGTTTTTT. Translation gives CATSRGGLVELFF.

CDR3 in DNA: TGTGCCAGCAGCGTAGTGACTAGCGGAGTCACCGGGGAGCTGTTTTTT. It encodes CASSVVTSGVTGELFF. This rearrangement joins TRBV9 to TRBJ2-2; 9 bases align to TRBD2. CDR1 is SGDLS and CDR2 is YYNGEE in the germline V gene. Trimming cost V 0 bases and J 4 bases; bases outside gene matches: 4. CDR3 length equals 16 residues.

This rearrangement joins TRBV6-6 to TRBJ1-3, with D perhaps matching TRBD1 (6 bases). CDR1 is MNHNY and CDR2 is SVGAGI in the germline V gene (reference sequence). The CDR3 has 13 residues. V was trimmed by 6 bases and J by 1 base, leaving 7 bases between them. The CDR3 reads CASSRGSGNTIYF. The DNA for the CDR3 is TGTGCCAGCAGCAGGGGTTCTGGAAACACCATATATTTT.

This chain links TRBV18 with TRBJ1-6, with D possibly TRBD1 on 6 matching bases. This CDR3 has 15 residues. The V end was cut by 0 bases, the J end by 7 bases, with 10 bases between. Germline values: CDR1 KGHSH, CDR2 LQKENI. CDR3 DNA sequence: TGTGCCAGCTCACCACCACAGGGTGTGAATTCACCCCTCCACTTT. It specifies CASSPPQGVNSPLHF.

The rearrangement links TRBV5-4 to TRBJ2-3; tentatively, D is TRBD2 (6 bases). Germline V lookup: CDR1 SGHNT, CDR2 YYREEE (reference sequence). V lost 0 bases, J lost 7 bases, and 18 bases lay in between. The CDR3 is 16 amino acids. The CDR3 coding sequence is TGTGCCAGCAGCTTGGCCGGGACTTCGCGGTTACATACGCAGTATTTT. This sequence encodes CASSLAGTSRLHTQYF.

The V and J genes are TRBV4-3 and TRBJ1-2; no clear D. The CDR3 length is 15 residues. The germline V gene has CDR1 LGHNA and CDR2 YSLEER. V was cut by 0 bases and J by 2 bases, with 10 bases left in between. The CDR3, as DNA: TGCGCCAGCAGCCAAGATCTGGCACAGAACTATGGCTACACCTTC. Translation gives CASSQDLAQNYGYTF.

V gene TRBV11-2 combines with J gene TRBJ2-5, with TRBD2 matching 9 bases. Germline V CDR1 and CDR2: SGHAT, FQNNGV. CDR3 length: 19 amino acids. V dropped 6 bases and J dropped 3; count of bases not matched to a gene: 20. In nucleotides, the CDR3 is TGTGCCAGCAGTTGGCTGAACCTCGGTAGCGGGGGCCCGAAAGAGACCCAGTACTTC. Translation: CASSWLNLGSGGPKETQYF.

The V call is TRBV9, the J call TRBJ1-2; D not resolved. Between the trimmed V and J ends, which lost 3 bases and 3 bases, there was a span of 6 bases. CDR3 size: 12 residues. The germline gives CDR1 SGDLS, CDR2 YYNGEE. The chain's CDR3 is CASSADYYGYTF. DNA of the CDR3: TGTGCCAGCAGCGCCGACTACTATGGCTACACCTTC.

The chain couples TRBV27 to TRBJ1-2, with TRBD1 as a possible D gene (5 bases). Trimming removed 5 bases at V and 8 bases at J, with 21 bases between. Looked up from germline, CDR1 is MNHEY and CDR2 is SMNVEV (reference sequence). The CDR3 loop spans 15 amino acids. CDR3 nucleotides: TGTGCCAGCAGTAAGGCGCAGGGTCGAAATCAAGGCTACACCTTC. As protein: CASSKAQGRNQGYTF.

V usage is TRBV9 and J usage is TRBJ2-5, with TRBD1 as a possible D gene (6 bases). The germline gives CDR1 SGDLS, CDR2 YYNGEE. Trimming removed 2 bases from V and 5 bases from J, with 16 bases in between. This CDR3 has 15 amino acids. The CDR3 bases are TGTGCCAGCAGCGTCAGGGGTGTGGGGGAGGAGACCCAGTACTTC. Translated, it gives CASSVRGVGEETQYF.

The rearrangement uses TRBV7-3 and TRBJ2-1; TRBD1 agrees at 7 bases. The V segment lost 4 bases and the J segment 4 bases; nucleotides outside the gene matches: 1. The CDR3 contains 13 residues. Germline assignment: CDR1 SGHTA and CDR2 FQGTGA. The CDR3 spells CASSSTGYNEQFF. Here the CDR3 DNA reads TGTGCCAGCAGCTCGACAGGGTACAATGAGCAGTTCTTC.

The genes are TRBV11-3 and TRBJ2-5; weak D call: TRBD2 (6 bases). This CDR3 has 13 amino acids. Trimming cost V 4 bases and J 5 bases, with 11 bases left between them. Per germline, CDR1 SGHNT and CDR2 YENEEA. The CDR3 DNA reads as TGTGCCAGCAGCTCGGGGGAGGTCGAGACCCAGTACTTC. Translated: CASSSGEVETQYF. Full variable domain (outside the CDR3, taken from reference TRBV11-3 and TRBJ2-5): EAGVVQSPRYKIIEKKQPVAFWCNPISGHNTLYWYLQNLGQGPELLIRYENEEAVDDSQLPKDRFSAERLKGVDSTLKIQPAELGDSAVYLCASSSGEVETQYFGPGTRLLVL.

The CDR3 DNA reads TGCGCCAGCAGCGGGGACGGGAGGGGATCGGGAGAGCAGTACTTC. Its translation is CASSGDGRGSGEQYF. The rearrangement joins TRBV5-1 to TRBJ2-7, with 8 nucleotides matching TRBD2. J gave up 7 bases and V 4 bases, and 13 bases lay outside the gene matches. The CDR3 extends over 15 amino acids. Germline CDR1 SGHRS, CDR2 YFSETQ.

The DNA for the CDR3 is TGTGCCACCAGCAGAGATCGCTGGCGGGACTCCTACGAGCAGTACTTC. Amino acids: CATSRDRWRDSYEQYF. This rearrangement joins TRBV15 to TRBJ2-7; weak D call: TRBD2 (6 bases). The CDR3 runs to 16 residues. The V end was cut by 0 bases, the J end by 0 bases, with 12 bases between. The germline V gene encodes CDR1 LNHNV and CDR2 YYDKDF (reference sequence).